A single sample gave rise to the 4 T cell receptor beta chains below, sequenced in a study of blood T cell repertoires in COVID-19. The assay was immunoSEQ multiplex PCR, and TCRdb's table has in-frame clones only and misses some. Seen here are some 300,000 clones, more than 75% observed once, and the top ten hold 2% to 2.5%. The specimen was PBMCs or T cells enriched from blood (not recorded which). Source of these receptors: a woman aged 60 to 75 in a cohort exposed to, infected with or recovered from COVID-19 (not recorded which).

The chain has TRBV19 and TRBJ2-1; no reliable D call. V dropped 3 bases and J dropped 6 bases, with 9 bases sitting between them. There are 13 residues in the CDR3. CDR1 is LNHDA, CDR2 SQIVND, per germline (reference sequence). The CDR3 region is CASSIRFSNEQFF. DNA of the CDR3: TGTGCCAGTAGTATTCGGTTCTCCAATGAGCAGTTCTTC.

The chain links TRBV24-1 to TRBJ2-3; 7 nucleotides align to TRBD1. V lost 0 bases, J lost 1 base, and 0 bases stayed unmatched. Germline V gene sequence: CDR1 KGHDR, CDR2 SFDVKD. The CDR3 runs to 15 residues. This CDR3 reads CATSDLDRGTDTQYF. The CDR3 DNA follows: TGTGCCACCAGTGATTTGGACAGGGGCACAGATACGCAGTATTTT.

The count of this clone is one. The chain has TRBV9 and TRBJ2-5, with D possibly being TRBD1 (5 bases). Trimming took off 4 bases at V and 1 base at J, with 8 bases between the two ends. Germline V gene lookup returns CDR1 SGDLS and CDR2 YYNGEE. This CDR3 contains 13 residues. The CDR3, as DNA: TGTGCCAGCAGCACAGGCCTCCAAGAGACCCAGTACTTC. Encoded protein: CASSTGLQETQYF.

The chain has TRBV5-5 and TRBJ2-1; 14 bases are shared with TRBD2. J was trimmed by 3 bases and V by 5 bases; bases with no gene match: 1. Germline CDR1 and CDR2: SGHKS and YYEKEE (reference sequence). The CDR3 contains 15 residues. The CDR3 here is CASRGLAGVYNEQFF. Written as DNA, the CDR3 is TGTGCCAGCAGGGGACTAGCGGGAGTCTACAATGAGCAGTTCTTC.